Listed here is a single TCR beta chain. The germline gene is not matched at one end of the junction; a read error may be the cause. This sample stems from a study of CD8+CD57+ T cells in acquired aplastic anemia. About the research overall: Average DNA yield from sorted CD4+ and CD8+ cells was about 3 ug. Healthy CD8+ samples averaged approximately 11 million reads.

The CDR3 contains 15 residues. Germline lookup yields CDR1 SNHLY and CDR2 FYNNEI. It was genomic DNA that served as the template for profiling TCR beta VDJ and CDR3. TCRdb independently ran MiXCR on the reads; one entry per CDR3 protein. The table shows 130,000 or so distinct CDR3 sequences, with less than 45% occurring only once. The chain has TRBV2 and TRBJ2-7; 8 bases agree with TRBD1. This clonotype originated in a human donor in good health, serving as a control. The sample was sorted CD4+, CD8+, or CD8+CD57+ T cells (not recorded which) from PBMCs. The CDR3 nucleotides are TGCGCCAGCAGTGAGGAGGGGACAGGTAGTGGGGAGCAGTACTTC. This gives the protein CASSEEGTGSGEQYF.